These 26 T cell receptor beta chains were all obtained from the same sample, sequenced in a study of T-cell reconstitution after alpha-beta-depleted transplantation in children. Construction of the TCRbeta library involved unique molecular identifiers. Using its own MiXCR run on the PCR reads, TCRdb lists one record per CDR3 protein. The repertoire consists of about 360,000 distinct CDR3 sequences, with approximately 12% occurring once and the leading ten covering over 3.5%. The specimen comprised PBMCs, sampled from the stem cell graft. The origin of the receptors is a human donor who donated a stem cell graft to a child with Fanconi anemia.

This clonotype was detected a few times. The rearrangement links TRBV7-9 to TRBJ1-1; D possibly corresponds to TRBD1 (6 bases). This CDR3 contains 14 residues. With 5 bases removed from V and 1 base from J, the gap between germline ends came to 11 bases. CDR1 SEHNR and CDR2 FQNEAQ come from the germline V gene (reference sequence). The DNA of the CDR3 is TGTGCCAGCAGCATCGGACAGTCGAACACTGAAGCTTTCTTT. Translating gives CASSIGQSNTEAFF.

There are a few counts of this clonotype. The CDR3 bases are TGCAGCGTCTGCGCCCAGGGGAAGGGGACTGAAGCTTTCTTT. It codes for CSVCAQGKGTEAFF. The V call is TRBV29-1, the J call TRBJ1-1; D perhaps matches TRBD1 (6 bases). The CDR3 totals 14 residues. CDR1 and CDR2 (germline): SQVTM, ANQGSEA. The V gene lost 6 bases and the J gene lost 5 bases, with 19 bases spanning the gap.

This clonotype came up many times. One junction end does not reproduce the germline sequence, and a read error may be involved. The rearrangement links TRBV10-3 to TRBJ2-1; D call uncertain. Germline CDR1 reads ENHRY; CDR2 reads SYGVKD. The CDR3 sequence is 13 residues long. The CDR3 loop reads CAIREYSYNEQFF. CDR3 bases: TGTGCCATCAGAGAGTACTCCTACAATGAGCAGTTCTTC.

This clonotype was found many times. In DNA, the CDR3 is TGTGCCAGCAGCATCGATCCAGGAAACATTCAGTACTTC. This sequence encodes CASSIDPGNIQYF. V gene TRBV7-9 combines with J gene TRBJ2-4, with D unclear. This CDR3 has 13 residues. Germline assignment: CDR1 SEHNR and CDR2 FQNEAQ (reference sequence). The V end lost 5 bases, the J end lost 6 bases, and 11 bases lay between the germline ends.

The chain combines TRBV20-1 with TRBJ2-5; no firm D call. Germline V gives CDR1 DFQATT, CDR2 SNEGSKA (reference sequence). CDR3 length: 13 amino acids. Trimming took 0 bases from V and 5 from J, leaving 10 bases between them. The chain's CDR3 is CSARDPSVETQYF. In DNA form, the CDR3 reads TGCAGTGCTAGAGATCCCAGCGTGGAGACCCAGTACTTC.

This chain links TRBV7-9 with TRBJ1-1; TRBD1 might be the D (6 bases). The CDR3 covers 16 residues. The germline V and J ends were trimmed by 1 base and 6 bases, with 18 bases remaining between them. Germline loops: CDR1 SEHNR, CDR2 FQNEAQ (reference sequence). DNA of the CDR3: TGTGCCAGCAGCTTAGGAGGGGGGGCAGATGGGGCTGAAGCTTTCTTT. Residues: CASSLGGGADGAEAFF.

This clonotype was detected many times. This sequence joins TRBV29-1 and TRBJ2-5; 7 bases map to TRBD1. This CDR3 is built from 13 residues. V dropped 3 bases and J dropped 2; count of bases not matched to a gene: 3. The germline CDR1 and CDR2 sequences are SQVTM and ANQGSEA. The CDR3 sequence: CSVEGTAQETQYF. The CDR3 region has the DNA TGCAGCGTTGAGGGGACAGCTCAAGAGACCCAGTACTTC.

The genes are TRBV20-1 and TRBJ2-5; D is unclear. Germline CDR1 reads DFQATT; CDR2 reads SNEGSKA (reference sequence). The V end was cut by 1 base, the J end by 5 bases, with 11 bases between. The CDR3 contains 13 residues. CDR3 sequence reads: CSARVAHWETQYF. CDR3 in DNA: TGCAGTGCTAGAGTTGCTCACTGGGAGACCCAGTACTTC.

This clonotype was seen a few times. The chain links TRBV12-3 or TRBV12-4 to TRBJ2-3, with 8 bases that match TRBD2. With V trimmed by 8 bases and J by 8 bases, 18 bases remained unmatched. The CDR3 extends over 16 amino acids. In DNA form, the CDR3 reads TGTGCCAGCTCTCCCCGAGGGGCGGGGGGAAGAGGTACGCAGTATTTT. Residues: CASSPRGAGGRGTQYF.

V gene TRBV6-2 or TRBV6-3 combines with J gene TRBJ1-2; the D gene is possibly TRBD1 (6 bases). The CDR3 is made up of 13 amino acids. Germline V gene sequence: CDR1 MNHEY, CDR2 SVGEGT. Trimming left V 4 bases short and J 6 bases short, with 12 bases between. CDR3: CASSSRTENGYTF. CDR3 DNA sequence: TGTGCCAGCAGTTCCCGGACAGAGAATGGCTACACCTTC.

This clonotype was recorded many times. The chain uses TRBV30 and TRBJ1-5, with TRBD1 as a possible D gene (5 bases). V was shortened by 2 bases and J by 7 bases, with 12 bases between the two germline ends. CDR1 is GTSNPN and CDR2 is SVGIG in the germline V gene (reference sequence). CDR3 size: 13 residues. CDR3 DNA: TGTGCCTGGAGTAGGTGGGGCAGGCAGCCCCAGCATTTT. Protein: CAWSRWGRQPQHF. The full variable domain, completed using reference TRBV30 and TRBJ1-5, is SQTIHQWPATLVQPVGSPLSLECTVEGTSNPNLYWYRQAAGRGLQLLFYSVGIGQISSEVPQNLSASRPQDRQFILSSKKLLLSDSGFYLCAWSRWGRQPQHFGDGTRLSIL.

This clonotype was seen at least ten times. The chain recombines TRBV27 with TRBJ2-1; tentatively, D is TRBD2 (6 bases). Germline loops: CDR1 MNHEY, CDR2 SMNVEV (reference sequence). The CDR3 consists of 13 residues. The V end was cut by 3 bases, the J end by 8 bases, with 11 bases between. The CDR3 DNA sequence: TGTGCCAGCAGTTTGGTCAGGAGGGATGAGCAGTTCTTC. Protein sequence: CASSLVRRDEQFF.

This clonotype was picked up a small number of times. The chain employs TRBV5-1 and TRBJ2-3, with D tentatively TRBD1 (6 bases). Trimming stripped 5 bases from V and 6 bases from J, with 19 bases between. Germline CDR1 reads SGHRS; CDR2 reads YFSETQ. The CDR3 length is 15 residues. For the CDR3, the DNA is TGCGCCAGCAGTTTGTTGGGAACAGGGAGTGATACGCAGTATTTT. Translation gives CASSLLGTGSDTQYF. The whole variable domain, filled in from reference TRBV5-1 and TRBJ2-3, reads KAGVTQTPRYLIKTRGQQVTLSCSPISGHRSVSWYQQTPGQGLQFLFEYFSETQRNKGNFPGRFSGRQFSNSRSEMNVSTLELGDSALYLCASSLLGTGSDTQYFGPGTRLTVL.

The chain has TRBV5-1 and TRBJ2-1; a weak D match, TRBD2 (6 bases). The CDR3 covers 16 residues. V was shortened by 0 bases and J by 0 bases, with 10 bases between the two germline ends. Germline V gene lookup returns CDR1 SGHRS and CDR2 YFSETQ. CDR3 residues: CASSLGGGNSYNEQFF. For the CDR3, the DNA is TGCGCCAGCAGCTTGGGGGGCGGGAACTCCTACAATGAGCAGTTCTTC.

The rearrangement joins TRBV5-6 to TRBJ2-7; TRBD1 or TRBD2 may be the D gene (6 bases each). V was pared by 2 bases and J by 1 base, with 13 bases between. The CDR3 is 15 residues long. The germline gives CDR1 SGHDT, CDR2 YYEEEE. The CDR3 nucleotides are TGTGCCAGCAGCTTAGAGGGGGGCCTGTCCTACGAGCAGTACTTC. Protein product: CASSLEGGLSYEQYF.

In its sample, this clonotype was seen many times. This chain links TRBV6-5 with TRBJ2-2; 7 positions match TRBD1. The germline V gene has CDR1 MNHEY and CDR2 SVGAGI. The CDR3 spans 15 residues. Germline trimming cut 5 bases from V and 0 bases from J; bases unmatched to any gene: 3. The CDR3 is CASSTGTANTGELFF. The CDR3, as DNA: TGTGCCAGCAGTACCGGGACAGCGAACACCGGGGAGCTGTTTTTT.

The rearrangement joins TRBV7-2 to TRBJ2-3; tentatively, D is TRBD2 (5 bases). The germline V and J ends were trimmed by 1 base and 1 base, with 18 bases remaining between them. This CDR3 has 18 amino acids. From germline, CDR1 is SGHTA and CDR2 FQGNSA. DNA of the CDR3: TGTGCCAGCAGCTTAGTCGCCGGACTTTCTCTTCGCACAGATACGCAGTATTTT. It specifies CASSLVAGLSLRTDTQYF.

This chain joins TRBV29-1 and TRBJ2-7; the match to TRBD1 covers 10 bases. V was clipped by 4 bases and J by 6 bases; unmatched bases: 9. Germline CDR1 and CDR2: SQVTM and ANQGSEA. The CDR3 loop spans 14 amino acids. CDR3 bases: TGCAGCGTTGCAGGGACAGGGGCCGCGGGCGAGCAGTACTTC. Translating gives CSVAGTGAAGEQYF.

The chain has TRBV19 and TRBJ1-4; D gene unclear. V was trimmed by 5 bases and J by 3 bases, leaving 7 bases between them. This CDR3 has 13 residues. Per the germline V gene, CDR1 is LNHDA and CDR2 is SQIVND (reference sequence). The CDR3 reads CASSVMANEKLFF. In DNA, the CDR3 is TGTGCCAGTAGTGTTATGGCTAATGAAAAACTGTTTTTT.

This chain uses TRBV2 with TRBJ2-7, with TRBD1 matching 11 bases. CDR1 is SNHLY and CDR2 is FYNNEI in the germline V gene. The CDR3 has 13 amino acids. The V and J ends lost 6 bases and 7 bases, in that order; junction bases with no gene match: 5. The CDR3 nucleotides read TGTGCCAGCAGCGGAGGGACAGGGGGAGAGCAGTACTTC. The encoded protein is CASSGGTGGEQYF.

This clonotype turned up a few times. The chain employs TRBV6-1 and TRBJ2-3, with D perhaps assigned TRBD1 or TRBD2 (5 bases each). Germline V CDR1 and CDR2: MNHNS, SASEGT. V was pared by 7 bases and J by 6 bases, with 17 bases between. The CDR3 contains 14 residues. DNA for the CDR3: TGTGCCAGCACCAGGGACCCTATGACGGATACGCAGTATTTT. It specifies CASTRDPMTDTQYF.

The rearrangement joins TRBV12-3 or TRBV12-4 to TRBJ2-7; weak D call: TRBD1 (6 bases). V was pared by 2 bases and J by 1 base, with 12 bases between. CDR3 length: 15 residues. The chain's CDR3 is CASSLTTGRSYEQYF. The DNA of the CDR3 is TGTGCCAGCAGTTTAACGACAGGACGATCCTACGAGCAGTACTTC.

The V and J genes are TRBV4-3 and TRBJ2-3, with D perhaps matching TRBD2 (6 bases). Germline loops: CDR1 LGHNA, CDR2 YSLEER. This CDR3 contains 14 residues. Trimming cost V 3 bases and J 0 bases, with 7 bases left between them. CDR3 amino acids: CASSHAGSTDTQYF. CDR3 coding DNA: TGCGCCAGCAGCCATGCGGGGAGCACAGATACGCAGTATTTT.

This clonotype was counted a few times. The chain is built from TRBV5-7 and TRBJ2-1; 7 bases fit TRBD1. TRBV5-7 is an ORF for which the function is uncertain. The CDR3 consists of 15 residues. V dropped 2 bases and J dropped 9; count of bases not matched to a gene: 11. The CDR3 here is CASSLGQVISLEQFF. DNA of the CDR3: TGTGCCAGCAGCTTAGGACAGGTGATCTCCCTTGAGCAGTTCTTC.

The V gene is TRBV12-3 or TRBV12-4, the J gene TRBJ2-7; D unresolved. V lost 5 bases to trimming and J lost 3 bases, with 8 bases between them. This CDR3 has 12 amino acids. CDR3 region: CASSPTLYEQYF. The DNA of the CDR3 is TGTGCCAGCAGTCCCACCCTCTACGAGCAGTACTTC.

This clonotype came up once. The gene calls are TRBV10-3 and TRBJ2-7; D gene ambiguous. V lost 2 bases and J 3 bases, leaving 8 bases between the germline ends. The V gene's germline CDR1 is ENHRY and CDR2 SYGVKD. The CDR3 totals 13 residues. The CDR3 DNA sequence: TGTGCCATCAGTGAGGACCCGAACTACGAGCAGTACTTC. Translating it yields CAISEDPNYEQYF.